The 23 T cell receptor beta chains below all came from one sample that was sequenced in a study of blood T cell repertoires in COVID-19. The protocol was immunoSEQ multiplex PCR, while the TCRdb copy is restricted to in-frame clones and leaves out a portion. The table records around 140,000 clones, approximately 79% of them present only once. The sample consisted of PBMCs or T cells enriched from blood (not recorded which). These receptors originate from a woman between 50 and 59 years old who had recovered from COVID-19.

This chain links TRBV2 with TRBJ1-1, with unresolved D. Trimming shortened V by 4 bases and J by 1 base, and 4 bases separated the two germline ends. The CDR3 is made up of 12 amino acids. Germline-derived CDR1 and CDR2 are SNHLY and FYNNEI. The CDR3 sequence: CASSVENTEAFF. CDR3 nucleotides: TGTGCCAGCAGTGTAGAGAACACTGAAGCTTTCTTT.

Remarks on this clone: Germline and junction disagree at one end, which may indicate a read error. J is TRBJ2-3 and V is TRBV7-9; D not resolved. This CDR3 comprises 13 residues. The germline CDR1 and CDR2 sequences are SEHNR and FQNEAQ (reference sequence). This CDR3 is CTSSLGGTDTQYF. CDR3 bases: TGTACCAGCAGCTTGGGCGGCACAGATACGCAGTATTTT.

This clone was counted between two and nine times. The chain employs TRBV2 and TRBJ2-7; 11 bases agree with TRBD2. The CDR3 loop spans 16 amino acids. Germline V gives CDR1 SNHLY, CDR2 FYNNEI. J was trimmed by 1 base and V by 7 bases; bases with no gene match: 9. The CDR3 sequence: CASKESGLAVSYEQYF. In DNA form, the CDR3 reads TGTGCCAGCAAAGAGTCGGGACTAGCGGTATCCTACGAGCAGTACTTC.

V is TRBV6-4 and J is TRBJ2-2; 14 bases are shared with TRBD2. CDR1 is MRHNA and CDR2 is SNTAGT in the germline V gene. Trimming took 7 bases from V and 3 from J; bases not matched to a gene: 10. This CDR3 is 18 amino acids long. The CDR3 region has the DNA TGTGCCAGCAAGTCCGGGACTAGCGGGGGTGAAGACACCGGGGAGCTGTTTTTT. As protein: CASKSGTSGGEDTGELFF.

The chain is built from TRBV5-6 and TRBJ2-2, with TRBD2 as a possible D gene (6 bases). Trimming cost V 4 bases and J 5 bases, with 15 bases left between them. CDR1 SGHDT and CDR2 YYEEEE come from the germline V gene. There are 15 residues in the CDR3. The CDR3 loop is CASSPPGLLTGELFF. CDR3 sequence (DNA): TGTGCCAGCAGCCCACCGGGACTCTTGACCGGGGAGCTGTTTTTT.

The chain combines TRBV7-2 with TRBJ2-5, with TRBD2 as a possible D gene (6 bases). In germline, CDR1 is SGHTA, CDR2 FQGNSA. There are 16 residues in the CDR3. The V gene lost 0 bases and the J gene lost 1 base, with 12 bases spanning the gap. Written as DNA, the CDR3 is TGTGCCAGCAGCTTAGCCGGGGGAGGCGGCCAAGAGACCCAGTACTTC. Its protein product is CASSLAGGGGQETQYF. Drawing the rest from reference TRBV7-2 and TRBJ2-5, the complete variable domain is GAGVSQSPSNKVTEKGKDVELRCDPISGHTALYWYRQSLGQGLEFLIYFQGNSAPDKSGLPSDRFSAERTGGSVSTLTIQRTQQEDSAVYLCASSLAGGGGQETQYFGPGTRLLVL.

The CDR3 region has the DNA TGCAGTGCTAGTCAAGGCCTAGCCGAGCAGTTCTTC. Translating it yields CSASQGLAEQFF. The chain is built from TRBV20-1 and TRBJ2-1, with D possibly being TRBD2 (5 bases). V lost 3 bases, J lost 10 bases, and 13 bases lay in between. In germline, CDR1 is DFQATT, CDR2 SNEGSKA (reference sequence). The CDR3 is made up of 12 amino acids.

V usage is TRBV2 and J usage is TRBJ2-3, with 10 bases lining up with TRBD2. There are 15 residues in the CDR3. Germline V gene lookup returns CDR1 SNHLY and CDR2 FYNNEI. V was pared by 2 bases and J by 2 bases, with 1 base of the junction left unmatched. This chain's CDR3 is CASSELAGDTDTQYF. CDR3 coding DNA: TGTGCCAGCAGTGAACTAGCGGGGGACACAGATACGCAGTATTTT.

This clone was counted once. V is TRBV5-4 and J is TRBJ1-6, with D tentatively TRBD1 (6 bases). The V end lost 2 bases, the J end lost 3 bases, and 9 bases lay between the germline ends. CDR1 is SGHNT, CDR2 YYREEE, per germline (reference sequence). The CDR3 runs 15 residues. The CDR3 nucleotides read TGTGCCAGCAGCTTTGGGGGCAACTATAATTCACCCCTCCACTTT. It encodes CASSFGGNYNSPLHF.

This CDR3 reads CSVETVGLGTDGYTF. The CDR3 nucleotides read TGCAGCGTTGAAACGGTGGGGCTGGGGACTGATGGCTACACCTTC. This rearrangement joins TRBV29-1 to TRBJ1-2; a weak D match, TRBD1 (5 bases). The CDR3 is made up of 15 amino acids. V lost 2 bases, J lost 6 bases, and 19 bases lay in between. CDR1 SQVTM and CDR2 ANQGSEA come from the germline V gene.

The chain has TRBV27 and TRBJ1-1, with 8 nucleotides matching TRBD1. Germline loops: CDR1 MNHEY, CDR2 SMNVEV (reference sequence). The CDR3 is 14 amino acids. The V segment lost 3 bases and the J segment 4 bases; nucleotides outside the gene matches: 4. CDR3 in DNA: TGTGCCAGCAGTTTGGGGACAGGCAGCACTGAAGCTTTCTTT. Its translation: CASSLGTGSTEAFF.

The chain couples TRBV5-5 to TRBJ2-7; a possible D gene is TRBD2 (6 bases). The ends were cut back, 0 bases at V and 3 bases at J, with 13 bases in the middle. Per the germline V gene, CDR1 is SGHKS and CDR2 is YYEKEE (reference sequence). The CDR3 has 15 amino acids. CDR3 nucleotides: TGTGCCAGCAGCTTGGCGGAGGTCGGGAGCTACGAGCAGTACTTC. This sequence encodes CASSLAEVGSYEQYF.

This chain joins TRBV3-1 (or the pseudogene TRBV3-2) and TRBJ1-1; D is possibly TRBD1 (5 bases). V lost 4 bases and J lost 3, with 9 bases in between. CDR3 length: 13 residues. CDR1 and CDR2 from the germline V gene are LGHDT and YNNKEL (reference sequence). CDR3 protein: CASSRKGHTEAFF. The CDR3 nucleotides read TGTGCCAGCAGCCGGAAGGGGCACACTGAAGCTTTCTTT.

This clone was recorded many times. The chain carries TRBV5-4 and TRBJ2-7, with 8 bases lining up with TRBD1. The junction had 7 bases not matched to a gene; V was cut back by 2 bases and J by 3 bases. The germline V gene encodes CDR1 SGHNT and CDR2 YYREEE (reference sequence). The CDR3 contains 15 residues. This CDR3 is CASSLQGDLIYEQYF. CDR3 nucleotides: TGTGCCAGCAGCTTACAGGGGGACTTGATCTACGAGCAGTACTTC. Using reference TRBV5-4 and TRBJ2-7 for the parts outside the CDR3, the full variable domain is ETGVTQSPTHLIKTRGQQVTLRCSSQSGHNTVSWYQQALGQGPQFIFQYYREEENGRGNFPPRFSGLQFPNYSSELNVNALELDDSALYLCASSLQGDLIYEQYFGPGTRLTVT.

This chain joins TRBV23-1 and TRBJ1-3; D gene ambiguous. TRBV23-1 is noted as an ORF with a role that remains uncertain. The CDR3 consists of 17 residues. V shed 0 bases and J shed 0 bases, with 12 bases lying between them. The CDR3 loop is CASSQSTDWSSGNTIYF. The DNA of the CDR3 is TGCGCCAGCAGTCAATCTACGGACTGGAGCTCTGGAAACACCATATATTTT.

The chain uses TRBV3-1 (or the pseudogene TRBV3-2) and TRBJ1-4; D is unclear. This CDR3 region has 12 residues. Germline CDR1 and CDR2: LGHDT and YNNKEL (reference sequence). V lost 8 bases and J lost 8, with 12 bases in between. CDR3: CASAGGGEKLFF. CDR3 nucleotide sequence: TGTGCCAGCGCCGGCGGTGGAGAAAAACTGTTTTTT.

The rearrangement links TRBV7-8 to TRBJ2-7; TRBD2 matches 8 bases. Germline lookup yields CDR1 SGHVS and CDR2 FQNEAQ. The CDR3 has 18 amino acids. Trimming took 1 base from V and 4 from J; bases not matched to a gene: 15. The CDR3 loop is CASSLDWPGAGAEYEQYF. DNA for the CDR3: TGTGCCAGCAGCTTAGATTGGCCAGGAGCGGGAGCTGAGTACGAGCAGTACTTC.

This chain uses TRBV5-5 with TRBJ1-2; the match to TRBD1 covers 10 bases. The CDR3 is 17 residues long. From germline, CDR1 is SGHKS and CDR2 YYEKEE (reference sequence). Trimming cost V 4 bases and J 4 bases; bases outside gene matches: 13. The chain's CDR3 is CASSPRQGATGVYGYTF. In nucleotides, the CDR3 is TGTGCCAGCAGCCCAAGACAGGGGGCCACGGGAGTCTATGGCTACACCTTC.

The genes are TRBV27 and TRBJ1-1; 11 bases line up with TRBD1. Germline CDR1 and CDR2: MNHEY and SMNVEV (reference sequence). The V and J ends lost 4 bases and 6 bases, in that order; junction bases with no gene match: 10. The CDR3 runs 16 residues. CDR3 nucleotides: TGTGCCAGCAGTTCAGGACCGGGACAGGGGGTGGCTGAAGCTTTCTTT. Translation gives CASSSGPGQGVAEAFF.

V is TRBV6-5 and J is TRBJ2-7, with 10 bases aligning to TRBD1. The length of the CDR3 is 14 residues. Germline V gene sequence: CDR1 MNHEY, CDR2 SVGAGI. V gave up 6 bases and J gave up 0 bases; unmatched junction bases: 2. The CDR3 region is CASRGDRGSYEQYF. For the CDR3, the DNA is TGTGCCAGCAGGGGGGACAGGGGCTCCTACGAGCAGTACTTC.

The chain has TRBV9 and TRBJ2-1; TRBD2 matches 8 bases. Trimming cost V 0 bases and J 8 bases; bases outside gene matches: 13. CDR3 length equals 17 residues. The germline CDR1 and CDR2 sequences are SGDLS and YYNGEE. CDR3 residues: CASSVVGSGAVGDEQFF. CDR3 sequence (DNA): TGTGCCAGCAGCGTAGTAGGTAGCGGGGCCGTGGGGGATGAGCAGTTCTTC.

This chain connects TRBV18 to TRBJ2-1; 8 bases fit TRBD1. V dropped 3 bases and J dropped 8; count of bases not matched to a gene: 9. The germline gives CDR1 KGHSH, CDR2 LQKENI. The CDR3 extends over 15 amino acids. This CDR3 is CASSPRDRGIDEQFF. In DNA, the CDR3 is TGTGCCAGCTCACCGCGAGACAGGGGTATCGATGAGCAGTTCTTC. The whole variable domain, remainder taken from reference TRBV18 and TRBJ2-1, is NAGVMQNPRHLVRRRGQEARLRCSPMKGHSHVYWYRQLPEEGLKFMVYLQKENIIDESGMPKERFSAEFPKEGPSILRIQQVVRGDSAAYFCASSPRDRGIDEQFFGPGTRLTVL.

The chain carries TRBV18 and TRBJ1-5; weak D call: TRBD1 (5 bases). Trimming took 3 bases from V and 5 from J, leaving 11 bases between them. Germline CDR1 KGHSH, CDR2 LQKENI. This CDR3 has 14 residues. The CDR3 sequence: CASSPGHGDQPQHF. CDR3 in DNA: TGTGCCAGCTCACCGGGGCACGGAGATCAGCCCCAGCATTTT.